This T cell receptor beta chain was captured by sequencing in a study of blood T cell repertoires in COVID-19. Using immunoSEQ multiplex PCR, the repertoire was profiled, and TCRdb retains in-frame clones only, with some absent. The sample has tens of thousands of clones, over 55% seen once. Seattle researchers signed up patients amid active infection and tracked them longitudinally. The source of this sequence is a woman in her 70s with COVID-19, enrolled during active disease. Sequenced: peripheral blood.

In nucleotides, the CDR3 is TGTGCCAGCAGGGGACAGGGGGGTGTCTATGGCTACACCTTC. Translated: CASRGQGGVYGYTF. This chain uses TRBV13 with TRBJ1-2; 11 positions agree with TRBD1. V trimming: 6 bases; J trimming: 4 bases; junction bases outside the gene matches: 4. The CDR3 consists of 14 residues. Germline-derived CDR1 and CDR2 are PRHDT and FYEKMQ (reference sequence).